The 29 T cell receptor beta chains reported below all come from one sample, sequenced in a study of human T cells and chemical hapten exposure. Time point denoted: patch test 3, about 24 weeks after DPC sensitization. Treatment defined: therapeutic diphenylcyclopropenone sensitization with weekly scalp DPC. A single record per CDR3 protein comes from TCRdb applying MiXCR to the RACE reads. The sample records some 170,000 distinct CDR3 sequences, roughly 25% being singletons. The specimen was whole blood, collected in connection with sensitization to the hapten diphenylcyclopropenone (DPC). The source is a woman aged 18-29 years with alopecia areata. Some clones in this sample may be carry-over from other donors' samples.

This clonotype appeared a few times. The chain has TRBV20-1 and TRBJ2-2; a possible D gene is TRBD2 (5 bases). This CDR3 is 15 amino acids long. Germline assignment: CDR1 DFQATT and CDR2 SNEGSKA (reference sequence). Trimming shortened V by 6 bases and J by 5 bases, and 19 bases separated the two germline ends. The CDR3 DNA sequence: TGCAGTGCCAGGCGGGCCCTTGGATATACCGGGGAGCTGTTTTTT. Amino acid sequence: CSARRALGYTGELFF.

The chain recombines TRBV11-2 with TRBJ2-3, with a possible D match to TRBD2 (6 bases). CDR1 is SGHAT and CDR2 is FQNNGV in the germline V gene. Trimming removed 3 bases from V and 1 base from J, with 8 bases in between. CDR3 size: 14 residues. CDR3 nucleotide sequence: TGTGCCAGCAGCTTTTGGGGGGGCACAGATACGCAGTATTTT. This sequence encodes CASSFWGGTDTQYF.

DNA of the CDR3: TGCGCCAGCAGCCTGACCATAGCGGGAGGCGGGTACGAGCAGTACTTC. Protein product: CASSLTIAGGGYEQYF. The chain is built from TRBV4-1 and TRBJ2-7, with 10 bases fitting TRBD2. The CDR3 covers 16 residues. The V gene's germline CDR1 is MGHRA and CDR2 YSYEKL. With V trimmed by 4 bases and J by 4 bases, 10 bases remained unmatched.

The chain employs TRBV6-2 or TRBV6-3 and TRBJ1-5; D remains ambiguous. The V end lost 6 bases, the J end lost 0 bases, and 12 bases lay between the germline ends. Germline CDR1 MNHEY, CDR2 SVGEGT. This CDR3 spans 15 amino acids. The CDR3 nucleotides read TGTGCCAGCAGCCCCGACTGGTATAGCAATCAGCCCCAGCATTTT. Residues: CASSPDWYSNQPQHF.

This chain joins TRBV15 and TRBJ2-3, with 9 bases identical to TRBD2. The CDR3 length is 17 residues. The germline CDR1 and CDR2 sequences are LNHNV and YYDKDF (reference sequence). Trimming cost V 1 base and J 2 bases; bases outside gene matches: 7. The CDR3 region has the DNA TGTGCCACCAGCAGAGGGGCGGCGGGAGGGCCCACAGATACGCAGTATTTT. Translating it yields CATSRGAAGGPTDTQYF.

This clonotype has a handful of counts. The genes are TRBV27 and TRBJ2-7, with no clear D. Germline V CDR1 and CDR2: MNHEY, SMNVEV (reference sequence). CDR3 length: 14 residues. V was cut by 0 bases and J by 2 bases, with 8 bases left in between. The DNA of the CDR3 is TGTGCCAGCAGTTTATCACTCAAACCCTACGAGCAGTACTTC. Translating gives CASSLSLKPYEQYF.

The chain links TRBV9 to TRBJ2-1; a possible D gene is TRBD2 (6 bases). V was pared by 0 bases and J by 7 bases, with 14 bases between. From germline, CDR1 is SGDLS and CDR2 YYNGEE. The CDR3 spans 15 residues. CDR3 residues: CASSVAGSLWNEQFF. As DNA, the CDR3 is TGTGCCAGCAGCGTAGCCGGGAGCCTTTGGAATGAGCAGTTCTTC.

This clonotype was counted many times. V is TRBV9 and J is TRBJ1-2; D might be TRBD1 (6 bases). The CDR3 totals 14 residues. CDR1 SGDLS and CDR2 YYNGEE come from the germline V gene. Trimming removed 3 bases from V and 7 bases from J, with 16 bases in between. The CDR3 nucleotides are TGTGCCAGCAGCGAGGCGGACAGTCCTCCTGGCTACACCTTC. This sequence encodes CASSEADSPPGYTF.

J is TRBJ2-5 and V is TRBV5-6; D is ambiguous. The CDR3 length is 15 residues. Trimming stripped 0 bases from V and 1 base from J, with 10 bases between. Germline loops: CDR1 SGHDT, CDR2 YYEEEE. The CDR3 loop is CASSLAVGFQETQYF. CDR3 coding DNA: TGTGCCAGCAGCTTGGCCGTCGGCTTCCAAGAGACCCAGTACTTC.

CDR3 sequence (DNA): TGTGCCAGCAGCCCTATATCCGGCCTGGGGGACACTGAAGCTTTCTTT. Protein product: CASSPISGLGDTEAFF. The chain couples TRBV5-5 to TRBJ1-1; D perhaps matches TRBD1 (5 bases). Germline V lookup: CDR1 SGHKS, CDR2 YYEKEE (reference sequence). The V end was cut by 4 bases, the J end by 3 bases, with 19 bases between. The CDR3 contains 16 residues.

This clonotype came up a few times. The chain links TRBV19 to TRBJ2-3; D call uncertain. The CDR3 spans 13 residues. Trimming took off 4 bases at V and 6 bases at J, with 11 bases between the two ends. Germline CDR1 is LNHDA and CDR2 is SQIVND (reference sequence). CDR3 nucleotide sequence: TGTGCCAGTAGTACACAACCTGGGGATACGCAGTATTTT. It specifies CASSTQPGDTQYF.

For the CDR3, the DNA is TGTGCCAGCAGTTACGGGACGGGGAACACTGAAGCTTTCTTT. It codes for CASSYGTGNTEAFF. The genes are TRBV6-6 and TRBJ1-1; D possibly corresponds to TRBD1 (5 bases). The length of the CDR3 is 14 residues. Germline V gene lookup returns CDR1 MNHNY and CDR2 SVGAGI (reference sequence). V lost 2 bases and J lost 1, with 8 bases in between.

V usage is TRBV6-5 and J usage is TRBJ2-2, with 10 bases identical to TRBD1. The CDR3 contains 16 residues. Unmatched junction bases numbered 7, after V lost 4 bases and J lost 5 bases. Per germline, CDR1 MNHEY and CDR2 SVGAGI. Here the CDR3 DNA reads TGTGCCAGCAGTTCCCCCGGGACAGGGGTAACCGGGGAGCTGTTTTTT. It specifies CASSSPGTGVTGELFF.

CDR3 sequence (DNA): TGCAGTGCTAGAAGCCGGGACAGCTATGGCTACACCTTC. This gives the protein CSARSRDSYGYTF. The V call is TRBV20-1, the J call TRBJ1-2; 7 bases map to TRBD1. The CDR3 has 13 residues. V was clipped by 2 bases and J by 4 bases; unmatched bases: 4. Germline V gene sequence: CDR1 DFQATT, CDR2 SNEGSKA (reference sequence).

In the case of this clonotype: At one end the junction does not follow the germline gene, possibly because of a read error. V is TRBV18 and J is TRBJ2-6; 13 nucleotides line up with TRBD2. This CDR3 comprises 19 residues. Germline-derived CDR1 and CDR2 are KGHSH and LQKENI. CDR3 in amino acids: CASSLWTSGGISGANVLTF. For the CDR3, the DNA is TGTGCCAGCTCACTATGGACTAGCGGGGGTATCTCTGGAGCCAACGTCCTGACTTTC.

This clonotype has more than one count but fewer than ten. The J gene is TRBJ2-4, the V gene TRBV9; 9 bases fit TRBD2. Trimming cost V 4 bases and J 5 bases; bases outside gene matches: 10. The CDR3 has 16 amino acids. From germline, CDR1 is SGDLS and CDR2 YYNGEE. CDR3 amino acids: CASSPLGRGGENIQYF. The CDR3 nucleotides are TGTGCCAGCAGCCCCCTCGGGCGGGGGGGCGAAAACATTCAGTACTTC.

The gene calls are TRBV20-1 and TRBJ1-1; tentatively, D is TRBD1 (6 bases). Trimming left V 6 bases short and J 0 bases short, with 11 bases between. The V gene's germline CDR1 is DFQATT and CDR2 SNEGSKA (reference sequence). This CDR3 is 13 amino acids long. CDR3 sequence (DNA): TGCAGTGCCCGGGACACTTTGAACACTGAAGCTTTCTTT. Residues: CSARDTLNTEAFF.

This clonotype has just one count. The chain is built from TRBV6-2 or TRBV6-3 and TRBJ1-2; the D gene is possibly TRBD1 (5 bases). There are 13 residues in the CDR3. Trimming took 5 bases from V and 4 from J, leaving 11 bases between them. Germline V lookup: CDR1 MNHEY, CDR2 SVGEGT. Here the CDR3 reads CASSRDGVYGYTF. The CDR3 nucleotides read TGTGCCAGCAGTCGGGACGGAGTCTATGGCTACACCTTC.

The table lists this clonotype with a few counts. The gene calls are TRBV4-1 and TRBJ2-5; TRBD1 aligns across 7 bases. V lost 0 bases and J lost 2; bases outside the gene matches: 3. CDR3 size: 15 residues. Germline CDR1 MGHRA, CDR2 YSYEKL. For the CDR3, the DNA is TGCGCCAGCAGCCAAGAAGGGGACAGTCAAGAGACCCAGTACTTC. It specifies CASSQEGDSQETQYF.

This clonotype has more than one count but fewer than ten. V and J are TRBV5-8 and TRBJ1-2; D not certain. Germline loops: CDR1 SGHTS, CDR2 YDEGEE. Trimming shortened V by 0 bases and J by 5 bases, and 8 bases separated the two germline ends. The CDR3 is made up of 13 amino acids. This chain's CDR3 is CASSLGAVYGYTF. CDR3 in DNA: TGTGCCAGCAGCTTGGGGGCGGTTTATGGCTACACCTTC.

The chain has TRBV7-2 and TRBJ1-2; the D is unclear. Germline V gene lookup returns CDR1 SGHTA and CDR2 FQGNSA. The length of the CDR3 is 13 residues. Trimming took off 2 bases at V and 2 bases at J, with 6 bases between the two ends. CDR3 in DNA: TGTGCCAGCAGCTTAAATAACAACTATGGCTACACCTTC. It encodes CASSLNNNYGYTF. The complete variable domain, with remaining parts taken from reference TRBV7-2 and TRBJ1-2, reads GAGVSQSPSNKVTEKGKDVELRCDPISGHTALYWYRQSLGQGLEFLIYFQGNSAPDKSGLPSDRFSAERTGGSVSTLTIQRTQQEDSAVYLCASSLNNNYGYTFGSGTRLTVV.

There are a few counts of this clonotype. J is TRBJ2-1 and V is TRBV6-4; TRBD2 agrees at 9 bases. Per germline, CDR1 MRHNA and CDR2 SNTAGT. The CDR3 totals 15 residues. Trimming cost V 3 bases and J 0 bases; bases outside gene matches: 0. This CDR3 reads CASSEAGGSYNEQFF. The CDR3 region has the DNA TGTGCCAGCAGTGAAGCGGGAGGCTCCTACAATGAGCAGTTCTTC.

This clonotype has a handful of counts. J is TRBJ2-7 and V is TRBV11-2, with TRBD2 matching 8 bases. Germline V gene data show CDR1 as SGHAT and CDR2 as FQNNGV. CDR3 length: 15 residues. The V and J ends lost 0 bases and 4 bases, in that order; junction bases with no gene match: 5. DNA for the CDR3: TGTGCCAGCAGCTTAGAAGGGCGCGGGGGGTACGAGCAGTACTTC. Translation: CASSLEGRGGYEQYF.

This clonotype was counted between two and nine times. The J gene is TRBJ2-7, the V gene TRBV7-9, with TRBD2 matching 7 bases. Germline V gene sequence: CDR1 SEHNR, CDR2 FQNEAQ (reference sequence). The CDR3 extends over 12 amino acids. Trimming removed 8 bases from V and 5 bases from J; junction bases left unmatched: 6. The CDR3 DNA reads TGTGCCAGCTGGGGGGGGGAGAACGAGCAGTACTTC. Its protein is CASWGGENEQYF.

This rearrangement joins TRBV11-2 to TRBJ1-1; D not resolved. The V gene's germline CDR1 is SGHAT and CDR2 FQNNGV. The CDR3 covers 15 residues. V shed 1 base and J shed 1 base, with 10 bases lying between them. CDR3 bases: TGTGCCAGCAGCTTAGGTTTTTTAACGAACACTGAAGCTTTCTTT. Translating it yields CASSLGFLTNTEAFF.

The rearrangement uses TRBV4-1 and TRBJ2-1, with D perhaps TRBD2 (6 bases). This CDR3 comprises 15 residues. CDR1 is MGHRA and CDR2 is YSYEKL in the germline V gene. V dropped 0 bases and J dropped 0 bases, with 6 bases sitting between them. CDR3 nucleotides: TGCGCCAGCAGCCAAGACGGGAGCTCCTACAATGAGCAGTTCTTC. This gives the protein CASSQDGSSYNEQFF.

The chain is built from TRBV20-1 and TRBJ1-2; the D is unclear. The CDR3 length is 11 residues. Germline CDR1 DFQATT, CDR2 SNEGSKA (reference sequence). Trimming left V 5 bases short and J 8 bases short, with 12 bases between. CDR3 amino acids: CSADPGPGYTF. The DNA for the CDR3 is TGCAGTGCTGACCCTGGGCCCGGCTACACCTTC.

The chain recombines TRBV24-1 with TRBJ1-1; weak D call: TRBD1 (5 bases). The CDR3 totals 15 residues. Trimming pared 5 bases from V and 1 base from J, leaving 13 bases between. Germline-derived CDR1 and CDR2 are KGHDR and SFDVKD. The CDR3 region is CATSARAGRNTEAFF. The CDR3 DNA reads TGTGCCACCAGTGCCAGGGCAGGGAGGAACACTGAAGCTTTCTTT.

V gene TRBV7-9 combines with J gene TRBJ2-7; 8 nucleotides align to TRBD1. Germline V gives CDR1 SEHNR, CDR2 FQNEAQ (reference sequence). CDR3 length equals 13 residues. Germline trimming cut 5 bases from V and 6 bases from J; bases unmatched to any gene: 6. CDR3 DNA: TGTGCCAGCAGCACCCGGACAGGGAGCGAGCAGTACTTC. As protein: CASSTRTGSEQYF.